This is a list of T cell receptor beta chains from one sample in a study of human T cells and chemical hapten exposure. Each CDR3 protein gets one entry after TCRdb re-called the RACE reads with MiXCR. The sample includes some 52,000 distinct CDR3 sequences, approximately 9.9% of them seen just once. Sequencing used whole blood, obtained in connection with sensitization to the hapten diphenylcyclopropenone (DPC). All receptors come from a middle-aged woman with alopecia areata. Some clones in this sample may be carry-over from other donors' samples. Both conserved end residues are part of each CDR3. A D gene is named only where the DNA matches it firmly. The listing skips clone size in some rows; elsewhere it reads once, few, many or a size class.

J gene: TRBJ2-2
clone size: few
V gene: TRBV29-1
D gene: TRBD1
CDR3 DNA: TGCAGCGTGGACAGGGCGAACACCGGGGAGCTGTTTTTT
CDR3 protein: CSVDRANTGELFF

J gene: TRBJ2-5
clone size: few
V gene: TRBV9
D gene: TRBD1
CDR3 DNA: TGTGCCAGCAGCCTCCCCGAAGGGGGCCTCCAAGAGACCCAGTACTTC
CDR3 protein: CASSLPEGGLQETQYF

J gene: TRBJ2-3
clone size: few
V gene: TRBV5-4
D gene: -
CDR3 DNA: TGTGCCAGCAGGTTATACAGGGCGGCTGGCACAGATACGCAGTATTTT
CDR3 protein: CASRLYRAAGTDTQYF

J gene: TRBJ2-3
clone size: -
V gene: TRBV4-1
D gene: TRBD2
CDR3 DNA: TGCGCCAGCAGCCAAGATCCGGGGGGGGCCACAGATACGCAGTATTTT
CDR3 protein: CASSQDPGGATDTQYF

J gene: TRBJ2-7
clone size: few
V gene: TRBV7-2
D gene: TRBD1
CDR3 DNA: TGTGCCAGCAGCCCCTTCCCCAGGGGGCCCCGCTCCTACGAGCAGTACTTC
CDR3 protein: CASSPFPRGPRSYEQYF

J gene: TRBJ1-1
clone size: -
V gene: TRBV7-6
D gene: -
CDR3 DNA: TGTGCCAGCCAGTCGCGGGAGGACACTGAAGCTTTCTTT
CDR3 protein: CASQSREDTEAFF

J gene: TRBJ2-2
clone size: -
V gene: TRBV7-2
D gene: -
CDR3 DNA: TGTGCCAGCAGCTCGGGACAACAGTACACCGGGGAGCTGTTTTTT
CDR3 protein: CASSSGQQYTGELFF

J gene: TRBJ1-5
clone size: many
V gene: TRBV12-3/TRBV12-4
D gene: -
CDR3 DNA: TGTGCCAGCAGTCTCCGGGCCTTAGGAGACCAGCCCCAGCATTTT
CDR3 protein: CASSLRALGDQPQHF

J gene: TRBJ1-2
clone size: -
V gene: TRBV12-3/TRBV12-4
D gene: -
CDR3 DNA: TGTGCCAGCAGTTCGGCGGGCGGCTACACCTTC
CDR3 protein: CASSSAGGYTF

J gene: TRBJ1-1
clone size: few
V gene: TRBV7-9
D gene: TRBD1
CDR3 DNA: TGTGCCAGCAGCTTTGGGACAGCGGAAGCTTTCTTT
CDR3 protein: CASSFGTAEAFF

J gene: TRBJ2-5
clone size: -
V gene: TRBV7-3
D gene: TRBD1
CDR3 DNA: TGTGCCAGCAGCACAACAGGGGGCGGGCAAGAGACCCAGTACTTC
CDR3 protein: CASSTTGGGQETQYF

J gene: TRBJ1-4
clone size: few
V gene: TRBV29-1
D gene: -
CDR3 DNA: TGCAGCGTTGCAAGTGGTGAAAAACTGTTTTTT
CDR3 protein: CSVASGEKLFF

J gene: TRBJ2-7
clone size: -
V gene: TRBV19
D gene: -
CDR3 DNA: TGTGCCAGTAGTATAGGAAGAGCCTACGAGCAGTACTTC
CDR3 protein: CASSIGRAYEQYF

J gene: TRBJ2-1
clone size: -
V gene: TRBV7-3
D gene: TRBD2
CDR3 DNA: TGTGCCAGCAGCGGAGGACTAGGTCGTGAGCAGTTCTTC
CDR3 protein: CASSGGLGREQFF

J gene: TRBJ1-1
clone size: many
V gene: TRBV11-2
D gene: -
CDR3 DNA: TGTGCCAGCAGCTTAGTAGTCGGAACTGAAGCTTTCTTT
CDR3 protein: CASSLVVGTEAFF

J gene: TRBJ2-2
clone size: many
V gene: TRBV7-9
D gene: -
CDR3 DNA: TGTGCCAGCAGCAGTAGGGACGGCGAGAACACCGGGGAGCTGTTTTTT
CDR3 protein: CASSSRDGENTGELFF

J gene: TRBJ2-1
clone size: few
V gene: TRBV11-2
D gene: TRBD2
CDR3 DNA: TGTGCCAGCAGCCAAGCGGGGTCCTCCTACAATGAGCAGTTCTTC
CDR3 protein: CASSQAGSSYNEQFF

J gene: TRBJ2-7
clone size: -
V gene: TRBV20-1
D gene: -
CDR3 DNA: TGCAGTGCTCCATCCGCCGTATCTTGGACCTACGAGCAGTACTTC
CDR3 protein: CSAPSAVSWTYEQYF

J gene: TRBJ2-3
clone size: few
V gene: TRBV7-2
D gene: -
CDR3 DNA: TGTGCCAGCAGCCCACGGCAGCGGGGCACAGATACGCAGTATTTT
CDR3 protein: CASSPRQRGTDTQYF

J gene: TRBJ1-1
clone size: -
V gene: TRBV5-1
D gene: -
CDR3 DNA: TGCGCCAGCAGCATCCAGGGAAGGAACACTGAAGCTTTCTTT
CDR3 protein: CASSIQGRNTEAFF

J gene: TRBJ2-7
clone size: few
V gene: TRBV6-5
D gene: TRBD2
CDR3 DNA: TGTGCCAGCAGTTACTCTGGCGGGGGGGCCATCCACGAGCAGTACTTC
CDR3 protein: CASSYSGGGAIHEQYF

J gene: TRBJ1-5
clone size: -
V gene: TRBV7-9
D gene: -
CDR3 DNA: TGTGCCAGCAGCTTGGGCCAGAGCAATCAGCCCCAGCATTTT
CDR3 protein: CASSLGQSNQPQHF

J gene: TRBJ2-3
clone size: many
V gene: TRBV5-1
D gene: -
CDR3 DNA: TGCGCCAGCAGCTCCTTAAGTCATGGAGATACGCAGTATTTT
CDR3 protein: CASSSLSHGDTQYF

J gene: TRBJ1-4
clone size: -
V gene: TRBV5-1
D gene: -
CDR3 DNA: TGCGCCAGCAGCTTGGCCGGCAGGGATAATGAAAAACTGTTTTTT
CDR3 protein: CASSLAGRDNEKLFF

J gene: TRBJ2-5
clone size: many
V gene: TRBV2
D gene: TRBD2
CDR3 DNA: TGTGCCAGCAGCAAAGCGGGGGCCGAGAGAGAGACCCAGTACTTC
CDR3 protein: CASSKAGAERETQYF

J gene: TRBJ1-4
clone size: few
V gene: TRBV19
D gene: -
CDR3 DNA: TGTGCCAGTAACTCAGGGCCAACTAATGAAAAACTGTTTTTT
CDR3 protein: CASNSGPTNEKLFF

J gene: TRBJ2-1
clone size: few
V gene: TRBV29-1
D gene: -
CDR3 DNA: TGCAGCGCCCGAGTGGGTAAGGGTGAGCAGTTCTTC
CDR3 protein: CSARVGKGEQFF

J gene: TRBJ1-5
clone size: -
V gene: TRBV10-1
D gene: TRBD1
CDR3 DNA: TGCGCCAGCACGGAGGGGGCGAGGCAGCCCCAGCATTTT
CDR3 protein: CASTEGARQPQHF

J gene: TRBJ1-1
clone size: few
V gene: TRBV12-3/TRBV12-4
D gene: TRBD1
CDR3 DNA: TGTGCCAGCAGTATCGGACAGGGGAACACTGAAGCTTTCTTT
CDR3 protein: CASSIGQGNTEAFF

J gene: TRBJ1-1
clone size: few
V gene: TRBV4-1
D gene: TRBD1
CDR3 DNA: TGCGCCAGCAGGCGTACAGGGGACACTGAAGCTTTCTTT
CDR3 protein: CASRRTGDTEAFF

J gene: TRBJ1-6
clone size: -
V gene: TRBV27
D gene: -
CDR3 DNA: TGTGCCAGCAGTCAACCTCCGTCGCCCCTCCACTTT
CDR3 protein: CASSQPPSPLHF

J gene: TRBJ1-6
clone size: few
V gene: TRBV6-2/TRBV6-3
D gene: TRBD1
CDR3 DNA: TGTGCCAGCAGTTCCAGAGGGGGCGCGGCTTCACCCCTCCACTTT
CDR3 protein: CASSSRGGAASPLHF

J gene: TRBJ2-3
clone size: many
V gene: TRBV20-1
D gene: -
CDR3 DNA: TGCAGTGCTAGGCCGCCCGCGGGGTGGACAGATACGCAGTATTTT
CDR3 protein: CSARPPAGWTDTQYF

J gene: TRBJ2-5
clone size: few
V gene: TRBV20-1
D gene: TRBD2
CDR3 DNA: TGCAGTGCTAGAGATGGTCTAGCGGGGCAAGAGACCCAGTACTTC
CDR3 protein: CSARDGLAGQETQYF

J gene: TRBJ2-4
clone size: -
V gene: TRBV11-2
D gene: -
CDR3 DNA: TGTGCCAGCAGCCCACCTTGGCCCAAAAACATTCAGTACTTC
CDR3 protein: CASSPPWPKNIQYF

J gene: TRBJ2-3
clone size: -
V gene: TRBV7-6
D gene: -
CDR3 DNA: TGTGCCAGCAGCTTGTACGCGGGAAAGACAGATACGCAGTATTTT
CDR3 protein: CASSLYAGKTDTQYF

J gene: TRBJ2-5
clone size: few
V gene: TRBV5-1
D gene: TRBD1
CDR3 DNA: TGCGCCAGCAGCTCGCCTCGACAGGGCCAAGAGACCCAGTACTTC
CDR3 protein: CASSSPRQGQETQYF

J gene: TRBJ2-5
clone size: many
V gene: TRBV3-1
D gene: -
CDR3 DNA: TGTGCCAGCAGCCAACAGGGTCGCCAAGAGACCCAGTACTTC
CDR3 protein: CASSQQGRQETQYF

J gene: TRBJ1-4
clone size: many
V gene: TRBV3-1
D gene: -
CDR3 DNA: TGTGCCAGCAGCCAAGTAGCCAGTCGAGAGAAACTGTTTTTT
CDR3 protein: CASSQVASREKLFF

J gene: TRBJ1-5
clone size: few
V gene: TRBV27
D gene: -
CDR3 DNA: TGTGCCAGCAGTTTATCGGCGGGGGGCTATCAGCCCCAGCATTTT
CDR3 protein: CASSLSAGGYQPQHF

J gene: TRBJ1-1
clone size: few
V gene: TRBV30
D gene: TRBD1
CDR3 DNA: TGTGCCTGGAGGGAACGGTACAGGGGGAATGGGAACACTGAAGCTTTCTTT
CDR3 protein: CAWRERYRGNGNTEAFF

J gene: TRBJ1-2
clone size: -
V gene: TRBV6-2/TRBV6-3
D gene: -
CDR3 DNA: TGTGCCAGCAGTTTCCTCGACACAGGTCTAGACTATGGCTACACCTTC
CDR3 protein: CASSFLDTGLDYGYTF

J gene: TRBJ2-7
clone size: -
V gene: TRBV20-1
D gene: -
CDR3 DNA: TGCAGTGCCCCAGGTGCCCACGGAGGCAGCAACTACGAGCAGTACTTC
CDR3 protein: CSAPGAHGGSNYEQYF

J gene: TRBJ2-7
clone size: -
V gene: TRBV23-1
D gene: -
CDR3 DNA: TGCGCCACAAGGGTATCCTCCTACGAGCAGTACTTC
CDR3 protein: CATRVSSYEQYF

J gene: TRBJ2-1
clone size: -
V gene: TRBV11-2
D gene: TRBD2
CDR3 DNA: TGTGCCAGCAGCTTAGAATATGTTTTAAGCGGGGACTGGTCCAGTGAGCAGTTCTTC
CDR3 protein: CASSLEYVLSGDWSSEQFF